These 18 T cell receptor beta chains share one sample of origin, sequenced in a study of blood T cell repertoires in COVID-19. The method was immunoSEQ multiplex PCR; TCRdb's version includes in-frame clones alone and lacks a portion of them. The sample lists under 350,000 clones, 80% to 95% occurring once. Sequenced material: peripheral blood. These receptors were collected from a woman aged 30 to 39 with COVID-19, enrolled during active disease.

As DNA, the CDR3 is TGTGCCAGAACGGAGGGACAGCTTAATTCTGGAAACACCATATATTTT. Protein sequence: CARTEGQLNSGNTIYF. V gene TRBV6-4 combines with J gene TRBJ1-3, with TRBD1 matching over 7 bases. V dropped 9 bases and J dropped 1; count of bases not matched to a gene: 12. This CDR3 has 16 residues. Germline V gene sequence: CDR1 MRHNA, CDR2 SNTAGT.

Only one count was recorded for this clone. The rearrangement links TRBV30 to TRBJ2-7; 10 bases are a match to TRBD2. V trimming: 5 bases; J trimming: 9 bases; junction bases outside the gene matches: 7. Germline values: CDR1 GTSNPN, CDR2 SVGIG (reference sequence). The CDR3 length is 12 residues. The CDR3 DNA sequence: TGTGCCTGGCTTGGACTAGCGGATCTGCAGTACTTC. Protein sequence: CAWLGLADLQYF.

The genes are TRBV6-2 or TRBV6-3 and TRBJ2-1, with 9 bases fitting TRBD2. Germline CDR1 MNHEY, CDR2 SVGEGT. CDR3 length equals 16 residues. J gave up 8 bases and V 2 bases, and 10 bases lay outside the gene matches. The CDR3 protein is CASSYGLAGVVDEQFF. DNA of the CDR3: TGTGCCAGCAGTTACGGGTTAGCGGGAGTTGTGGATGAGCAGTTCTTC.

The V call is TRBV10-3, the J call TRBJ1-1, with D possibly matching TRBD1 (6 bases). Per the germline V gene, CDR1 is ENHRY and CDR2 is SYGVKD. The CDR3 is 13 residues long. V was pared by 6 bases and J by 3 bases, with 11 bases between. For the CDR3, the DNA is TGTGCCATCAGCAGGGGCGGAGACACTGAAGCTTTCTTT. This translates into CAISRGGDTEAFF.

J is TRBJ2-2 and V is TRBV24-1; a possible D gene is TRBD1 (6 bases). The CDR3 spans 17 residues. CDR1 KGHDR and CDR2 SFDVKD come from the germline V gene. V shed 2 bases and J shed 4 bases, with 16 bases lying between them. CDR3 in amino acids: CATSDYRDTRGTGELFF. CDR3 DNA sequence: TGTGCCACCAGTGATTACCGGGACACAAGGGGCACCGGGGAGCTGTTTTTT.

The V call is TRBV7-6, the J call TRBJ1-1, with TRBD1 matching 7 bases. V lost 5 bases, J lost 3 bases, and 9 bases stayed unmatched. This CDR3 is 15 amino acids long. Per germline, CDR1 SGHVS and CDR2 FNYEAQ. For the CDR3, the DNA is TGTGCCAGCAGCCCTCGTTCAGGGGGGTACACTGAAGCTTTCTTT. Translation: CASSPRSGGYTEAFF. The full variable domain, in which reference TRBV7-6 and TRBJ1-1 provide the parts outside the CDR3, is GAGVSQSPRYKVTKRGQDVALRCDPISGHVSLYWYRQALGQGPEFLTYFNYEAQQDKSGLPNDRFSAERPEGSISTLTIQRTEQRDSAMYRCASSPRSGGYTEAFFGQGTRLTVV.

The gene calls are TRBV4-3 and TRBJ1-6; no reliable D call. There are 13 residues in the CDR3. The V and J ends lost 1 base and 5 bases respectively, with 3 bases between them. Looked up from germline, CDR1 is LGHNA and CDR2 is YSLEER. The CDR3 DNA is TGCGCCAGCAGCCAAGGAGATAATTCACCCCTCCACTTT. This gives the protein CASSQGDNSPLHF.

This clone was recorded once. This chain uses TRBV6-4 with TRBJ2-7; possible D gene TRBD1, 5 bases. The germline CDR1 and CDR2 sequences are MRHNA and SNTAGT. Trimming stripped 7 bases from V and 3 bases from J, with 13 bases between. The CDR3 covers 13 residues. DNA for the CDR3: TGTGCCAGCAATAAGAGACAGATCTACGAGCAGTACTTC. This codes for CASNKRQIYEQYF.

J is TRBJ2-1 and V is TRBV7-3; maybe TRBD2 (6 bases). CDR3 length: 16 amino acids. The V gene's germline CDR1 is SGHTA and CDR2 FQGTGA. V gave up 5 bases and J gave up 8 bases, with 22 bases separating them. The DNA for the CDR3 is TGTGCCAGCAGCCTCCCCGGCCAGACTAGTTCGGATGAGCAGTTCTTC. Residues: CASSLPGQTSSDEQFF.

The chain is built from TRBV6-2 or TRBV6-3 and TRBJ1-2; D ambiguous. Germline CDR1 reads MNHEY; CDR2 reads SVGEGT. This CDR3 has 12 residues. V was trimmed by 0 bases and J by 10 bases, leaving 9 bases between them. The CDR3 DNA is TGTGCCAGCAGTTACTCGAAGCATCTCTACACCTTC. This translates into CASSYSKHLYTF.

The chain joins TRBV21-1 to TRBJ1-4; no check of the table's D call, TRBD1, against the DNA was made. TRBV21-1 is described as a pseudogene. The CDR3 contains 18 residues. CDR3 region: CASTRQGAVSSTNEKLFF. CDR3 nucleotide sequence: TGTGCCAGCACACGACAGGGGGCGGTATCCTCTACTAATGAAAAACTGTTTTTT.

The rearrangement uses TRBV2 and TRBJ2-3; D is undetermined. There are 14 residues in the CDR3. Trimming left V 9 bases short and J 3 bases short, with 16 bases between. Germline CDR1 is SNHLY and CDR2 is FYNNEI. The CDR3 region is CASDGSRDTDTQYF. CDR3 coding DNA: TGTGCCAGTGACGGGTCGAGAGATACAGATACGCAGTATTTT.

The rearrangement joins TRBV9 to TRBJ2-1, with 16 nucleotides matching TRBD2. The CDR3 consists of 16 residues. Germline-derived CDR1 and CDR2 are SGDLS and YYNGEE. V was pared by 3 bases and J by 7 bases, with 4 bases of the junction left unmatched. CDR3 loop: CASSGPGLAGGNEQFF. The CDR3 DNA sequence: TGTGCCAGCAGCGGACCGGGACTAGCGGGGGGGAATGAGCAGTTCTTC. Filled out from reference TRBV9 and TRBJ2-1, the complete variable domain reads DSGVTQTPKHLITATGQRVTLRCSPRSGDLSVYWYQQSLDQGLQFLIQYYNGEERAKGNILERFSAQQFPDLHSELNLSSLELGDSALYFCASSGPGLAGGNEQFFGPGTRLTVL.

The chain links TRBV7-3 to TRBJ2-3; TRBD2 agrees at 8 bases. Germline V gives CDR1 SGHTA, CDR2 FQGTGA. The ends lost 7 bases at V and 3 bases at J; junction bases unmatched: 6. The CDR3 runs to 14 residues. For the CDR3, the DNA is TGTGCCAGCAAAAGGGGACTAGGTACAGATACGCAGTATTTT. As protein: CASKRGLGTDTQYF.

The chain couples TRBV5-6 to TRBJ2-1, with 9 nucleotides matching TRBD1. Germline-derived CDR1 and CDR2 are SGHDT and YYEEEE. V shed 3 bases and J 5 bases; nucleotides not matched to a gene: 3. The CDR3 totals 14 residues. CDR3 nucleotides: TGTGCCAGCAGCTGGACAGGGGTCGACAATGAGCAGTTCTTC. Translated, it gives CASSWTGVDNEQFF.

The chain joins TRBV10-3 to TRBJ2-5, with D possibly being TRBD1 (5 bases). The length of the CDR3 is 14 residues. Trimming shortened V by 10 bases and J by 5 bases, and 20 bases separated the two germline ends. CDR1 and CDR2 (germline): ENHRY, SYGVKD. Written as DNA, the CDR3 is TGTGCCACCAAGGGCGGATTTGGGGCTGAGACCCAGTACTTC. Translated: CATKGGFGAETQYF.

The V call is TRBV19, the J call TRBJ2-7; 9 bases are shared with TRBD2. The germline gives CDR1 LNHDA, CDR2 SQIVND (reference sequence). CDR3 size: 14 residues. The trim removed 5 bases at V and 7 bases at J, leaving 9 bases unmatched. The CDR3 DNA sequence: TGTGCCAGTAGTGTGACTAGCGGTCCTACGGAGCAGTACTTC. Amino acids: CASSVTSGPTEQYF. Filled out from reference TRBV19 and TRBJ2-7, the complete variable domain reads DGGITQSPKYLFRKEGQNVTLSCEQNLNHDAMYWYRQDPGQGLRLIYYSQIVNDFQKGDIAEGYSVSREKKESFPLTVTSAQKNPTAFYLCASSVTSGPTEQYFGPGTRLTVT.

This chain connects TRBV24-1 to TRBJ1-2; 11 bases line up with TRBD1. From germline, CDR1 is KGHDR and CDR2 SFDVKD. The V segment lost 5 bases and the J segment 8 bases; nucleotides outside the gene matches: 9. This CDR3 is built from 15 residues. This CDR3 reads CATSGRGQGAKGYTF. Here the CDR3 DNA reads TGTGCCACCAGTGGGAGAGGACAGGGGGCGAAAGGCTACACCTTC.